This is a list of T cell receptor beta chains from one sample in a study of vaccination and CD4 T cells after COVID-19. Their target antigens are unknown. TCRdb redid the calling of the PCR reads with MiXCR, one entry per CDR3 protein. The sample yields 20,000 or so distinct CDR3 sequences, 67% seen once. Input material: CD4+ T cells from blood, cultured in vitro. These receptors originate from a human donor who had recovered from COVID-19. Each CDR3 is given with its conserved first and last residue. D genes are given only for firm matches. For some rows the clone size is stated as once, few or many, or as a class when expanded; others skip it.

>-|-|TRBJ1-5|TRBV18
CASSPFGQRNQPQHF
TGTGCCAGCTCACCATTTGGACAGAGGAATCAGCCCCAGCATTTT
>-|-|TRBJ2-4|TRBV28
CASSFLGEGKNIQYF
TGTGCCAGCAGTTTCCTGGGTGAGGGCAAAAACATTCAGTACTTC
>-|-|TRBJ1-5|TRBV11-2
CASSSVGGSNQPQHF
TGTGCCAGCAGCTCGGTAGGTGGTAGCAATCAGCCCCAGCATTTT
>-|-|TRBJ2-2|TRBV19
CASRRPLGRGETGELFF
TGTGCCAGTAGGCGGCCCCTGGGCAGGGGGGAGACCGGGGAGCTGTTTTTT
>-|-|TRBJ1-1|TRBV27
CASSLRGAEAFF
TGTGCCAGCAGTTTGAGGGGAGCTGAAGCTTTCTTT
>-|-|TRBJ1-1|TRBV15
CATSSPRRNTEAFF
TGTGCCACCAGCAGCCCGCGCAGAAATACTGAAGCTTTCTTT
>-|-|TRBJ2-7|TRBV6-1
CASRKNREIAYEQYF
TGTGCCAGCAGAAAAAACAGGGAGATAGCCTACGAGCAGTACTTC
>few|-|TRBJ1-2|TRBV24-1
CATSDRRGNYGYTF
TGTGCCACCAGTGATAGGAGAGGGAACTATGGCTACACCTTC
>-|-|TRBJ1-2|TRBV6-2/TRBV6-3
CASSYSRGNYGYTF
TGTGCCAGCAGTTACTCCCGGGGTAACTATGGCTACACCTTC
>few|-|TRBJ2-7|TRBV6-5
CASSYSRTSKADEQYF
TGTGCCAGCAGTTACTCGAGGACGTCAAAAGCGGACGAGCAGTACTTC
>few|TRBD2|TRBJ2-3|TRBV20-1
CSARWRGADTQYF
TGCAGTGCTAGATGGCGGGGGGCAGATACGCAGTATTTT
>-|-|TRBJ2-1|TRBV6-2/TRBV6-3
CASRRLVTEQFF
TGTGCCAGCAGACGACTAGTAACTGAGCAGTTCTTC
>once|-|TRBJ1-2|TRBV3-1
CASSQECPRDGYTF
TGTGCCAGCAGCCAAGAGTGTCCGAGGGATGGCTACACCTTC
>few|TRBD1|TRBJ1-1|TRBV20-1
CSPGTGVFNTEAFF
TGCAGTCCCGGGACAGGGGTTTTCAACACTGAAGCTTTCTTT
>-|-|TRBJ1-3|TRBV5-6
CASSYDSGNTIYF
TGTGCCAGCAGCTATGACAGTGGAAACACCATATATTTT
>few|-|TRBJ1-2|TRBV7-9
CASSLASFNYGYTF
TGTGCCAGCAGCTTAGCCAGTTTTAACTATGGCTACACCTTC
>few|TRBD1|TRBJ1-5|TRBV7-8
CASSLRQGTVGEPQHF
TGTGCCAGCAGCTTAAGGCAGGGGACAGTGGGGGAGCCCCAGCATTTT
>few|-|TRBJ1-5|TRBV7-9
CASSLGVGFSNQPQHF
TGTGCCAGCAGCTTAGGTGTCGGCTTTAGCAATCAGCCCCAGCATTTT
>few|-|TRBJ1-5|TRBV6-1
CASGARGDQPQHF
TGTGCCAGCGGGGCGAGGGGAGATCAGCCCCAGCATTTT
>once|TRBD1|TRBJ1-2|TRBV12-3/TRBV12-4
CASSRQGSNYGYTF
TGTGCCAGCAGTCGACAGGGCTCTAACTATGGCTACACCTTC
>few|TRBD1|TRBJ2-1|TRBV7-6
CASSAQPGTGNNEQFF
TGTGCCAGCAGCGCCCAACCCGGGACAGGGAACAATGAGCAGTTCTTC
>-|TRBD1|TRBJ2-2|TRBV2
CASSPTGMNTGELFF
TGTGCCAGCAGCCCGACAGGGATGAACACCGGGGAGCTGTTTTTT
>-|-|TRBJ1-4|TRBV7-9
CASSRWVGSTNEKLFF
TGTGCCAGCAGCCGATGGGTGGGCTCCACTAATGAAAAACTGTTTTTT
>-|-|TRBJ1-5|TRBV21-1
CASSNGTGKHTRNQPQHF
TGTGCCAGCAGCAACGGGACAGGGAAGCACACCCGTAATCAGCCCCAGCATTTT
>-|-|TRBJ1-3|TRBV7-8
CASSLGGKTFGNTIYF
TGTGCCAGCAGCTTAGGTGGGAAGACCTTCGGAAACACCATATATTTT
>-|TRBD1|TRBJ2-7|TRBV7-9
CASSLGRGTGSSYEQYF
TGTGCCAGCAGCTTGGGGAGAGGGACAGGGAGTTCCTACGAGCAGTACTTC
>few|-|TRBJ2-5|TRBV7-3
CASRETGTEGETQYF
TGTGCCAGCAGGGAAACCGGGACGGAGGGGGAGACCCAGTACTTC
>-|-|TRBJ1-6|TRBV24-1
CATSGGGEAPLHF
TGTGCCACCAGTGGCGGGGGTGAGGCACCCCTCCACTTT
>few|-|TRBJ2-7|TRBV7-2
CASSLEIPPYEQYF
TGTGCCAGCAGCTTAGAGATTCCACCCTACGAGCAGTACTTC
>-|TRBD2|TRBJ2-7|TRBV7-8
CASSLAGGPYYEQYF
TGTGCCAGCAGCCTAGCGGGAGGGCCTTATTACGAGCAGTACTTC
>-|-|TRBJ2-2|TRBV7-7
CASSLALMGPTGELFF
TGTGCCAGCAGCTTAGCGTTGATGGGACCCACCGGGGAGCTGTTTTTT
>few|-|TRBJ2-6|TRBV6-1
CASSTSGANVLTF
TGTGCCAGCAGCACCTCTGGGGCCAACGTCCTGACTTTC
>-|-|TRBJ1-2|TRBV6-1
CASSPTGTRGYGYTF
TGTGCCAGCAGTCCTACGGGGACAAGGGGATACGGCTACACCTTC
>few|TRBD1|TRBJ1-5|TRBV19
CASSRGGAEPQHF
TGTGCCAGTAGTAGAGGGGGCGCGGAGCCCCAGCATTTT
>-|TRBD2|TRBJ2-2|TRBV6-1
CASSEGSSGWNTGELFF
TGTGCCAGCAGTGAAGGTTCTAGCGGGTGGAACACCGGGGAGCTGTTTTTT
>-|-|TRBJ1-2|TRBV29-1
CSAPSPDSGANYGYTF
TGCAGCGCCCCAAGCCCGGACAGCGGGGCTAACTATGGCTACACCTTC
>-|TRBD2|TRBJ2-1|TRBV6-1
CATKLSSGRRNEQFF
TGTGCCACCAAACTCTCTAGCGGGAGAAGGAATGAGCAGTTCTTC
>-|TRBD1|TRBJ2-5|TRBV6-1
CASSKDRVQTQYF
TGTGCCAGCAGCAAGGACAGGGTCCAGACCCAGTACTTC
>-|TRBD2|TRBJ2-5|TRBV6-2/TRBV6-3
CASSYNPGLAGQETQYF
TGTGCCAGCAGTTACAACCCGGGACTAGCGGGACAAGAGACCCAGTACTTC
>-|TRBD1|TRBJ1-5|TRBV28
CASIGQVNQPQHF
TGTGCCAGCATCGGACAGGTAAATCAGCCCCAGCATTTT
>-|-|TRBJ1-6|TRBV7-9
CASSLIGARNSPLHF
TGTGCCAGCAGCTTAATAGGGGCGCGGAATTCACCCCTCCACTTT
>-|TRBD1|TRBJ2-5|TRBV6-2/TRBV6-3
CASSYYLQGARETQYF
TGTGCCAGCAGTTACTACCTACAGGGGGCGAGGGAGACCCAGTACTTC
>-|-|TRBJ1-2|TRBV20-1
CSAPGNGYTF
TGCAGTGCCCCAGGGAACGGCTACACCTTC
>-|TRBD1|TRBJ1-1|TRBV6-1
CATRQGSGNTEAFF
TGTGCCACGCGACAGGGAAGCGGGAACACTGAAGCTTTCTTT
>few|TRBD1|TRBJ1-6|TRBV6-5
CASSYSDRVGSPLHF
TGTGCCAGCAGTTACTCAGACAGGGTCGGGTCACCCCTCCACTTT
>-|-|TRBJ1-5|TRBV7-2
CASSLGSGTALAQHF
TGTGCCAGCAGCTTAGGGAGTGGAACCGCGTTGGCCCAGCATTTT
>-|-|TRBJ2-7|TRBV3-1
CASSPSDRTLYEQYF
TGTGCCAGCAGCCCCTCCGACAGGACGTTGTACGAGCAGTACTTC
>-|TRBD1|TRBJ1-2|TRBV4-1
CASSPLDRAANYGYTF
TGCGCCAGCAGCCCCCTTGACAGGGCAGCTAACTATGGCTACACCTTC
>-|TRBD1|TRBJ1-1|TRBV29-1
CSGRFVGGGERAFF
TGCAGCGGACGCTTCGTAGGGGGCGGAGAACGGGCTTTCTTT
>few|-|TRBJ1-2|TRBV20-1
CSARGGGYSYGYTF
TGCAGTGCTAGAGGGGGGGGCTACAGCTATGGCTACACCTTC
>-|-|TRBJ2-5|TRBV6-1
CASSGVQETQYF
TGTGCCAGCAGTGGGGTCCAAGAGACCCAGTACTTC
>once|-|TRBJ1-2|TRBV6-5
CASSSGGDGYTF
TGTGCCAGCAGTTCCGGGGGCGATGGCTACACCTTC